Following are 15 T cell receptor beta chains from one sample sequenced in a study of long-term antiretroviral therapy in people with HIV. Running of the v3.0 immunoSEQ assay took place at survey level. TCRdb keeps only in-frame clones here, not all; method: immunoSEQ multiplex PCR. Of about 20,000 clones detected, 80% to 95% appear once; the ten largest clones hold 7.3%. Material: unsorted PBMCs, obtained 4.4 years after starting antiretroviral therapy. The origin of the receptors is a woman aged 45-65 years with HIV.

This clone has only a few counts. This chain uses TRBV28 with TRBJ2-2; a possible D gene is TRBD1 (6 bases). There are 15 residues in the CDR3. V lost 8 bases, J lost 1 base, and 14 bases lay in between. Germline assignment: CDR1 MDHEN and CDR2 SYDVKM. The CDR3 is CASLLTDRNTGELFF. CDR3 nucleotides: TGTGCCAGCCTCCTAACGGACAGGAACACCGGGGAGCTGTTTTTT.

This chain links TRBV15 with TRBJ2-6; D is ambiguous. CDR1 is LNHNV, CDR2 YYDKDF, per germline (reference sequence). This CDR3 has 19 amino acids. V was cut by 0 bases and J by 0 bases, with 15 bases left in between. CDR3 sequence (DNA): TGTGCCACCAGCAGAGATGGTGGGGTTTTGAGCTCTGGGGCCAACGTCCTGACTTTC. It specifies CATSRDGGVLSSGANVLTF.

This clone was seen a single time. V and J are TRBV7-9 and TRBJ1-1; perhaps TRBD1 as D (5 bases). Germline V gives CDR1 SEHNR, CDR2 FQNEAQ (reference sequence). V was clipped by 8 bases and J by 2 bases, with 9 bases between them. The CDR3 runs 12 residues. For the CDR3, the DNA is TGTGCCAGCTCCCAGGGTAACACTGAAGCTTTCTTT. It codes for CASSQGNTEAFF.

The chain's CDR3 is CASSIAGLISNQPQHF. In DNA form, the CDR3 reads TGTGCCAGTAGTATCGCCGGTCTTATTAGCAATCAGCCCCAGCATTTT. This chain links TRBV19 with TRBJ1-5; unclear D gene. CDR3 size: 16 residues. Germline V CDR1 and CDR2: LNHDA, SQIVND (reference sequence). The germline V and J ends were trimmed by 3 bases and 0 bases, with 12 bases remaining between them. The whole variable domain, remainder taken from reference TRBV19 and TRBJ1-5, is DGGITQSPKYLFRKEGQNVTLSCEQNLNHDAMYWYRQDPGQGLRLIYYSQIVNDFQKGDIAEGYSVSREKKESFPLTVTSAQKNPTAFYLCASSIAGLISNQPQHFGDGTRLSIL.

CDR3 bases: TGTGCCAGCAGCGGACAGGGATCCGGAAACACCATATATTTT. It codes for CASSGQGSGNTIYF. The gene calls are TRBV7-6 and TRBJ1-3; 8 nucleotides match TRBD1. The germline V gene encodes CDR1 SGHVS and CDR2 FNYEAQ. J lost 4 bases, V lost 5 bases, and 4 bases had no gene match. The CDR3 runs to 14 residues.

This sequence joins TRBV7-2 and TRBJ1-1; no reliable D call. The V and J ends lost 3 bases and 6 bases respectively, with 14 bases between them. The CDR3 totals 14 residues. Germline V gives CDR1 SGHTA, CDR2 FQGNSA. Here the CDR3 reads CASSLRERRAEAFF. In DNA, the CDR3 is TGTGCCAGCAGCTTGAGAGAAAGGAGGGCTGAAGCTTTCTTT.

This chain joins TRBV19 and TRBJ1-2; TRBD1 aligns across 10 bases. V lost 6 bases to trimming and J lost 14 bases; unmatched junction nucleotides: 18. The length of the CDR3 is 15 residues. Germline CDR1 reads LNHDA; CDR2 reads SQIVND (reference sequence). CDR3 in DNA: TGTGCCAGTAGCCCGGAGCGGACAGGGGGAAATAGTGGGACCTTC. This codes for CASSPERTGGNSGTF.

The rearrangement joins TRBV5-4 to TRBJ2-3, with 7 bases fitting TRBD1. The V gene's germline CDR1 is SGHNT and CDR2 YYREEE (reference sequence). The CDR3 loop spans 15 amino acids. Trimming took 1 base from V and 5 from J; bases not matched to a gene: 7. The CDR3 spells CASSLIQGLEDTQYF. The CDR3 DNA sequence: TGTGCCAGCAGCTTGATACAGGGGCTTGAAGATACGCAGTATTTT.

To note about this clone: The DNA is left out, because the CDR3 cannot be placed on it with certainty; the CDR3 is given as TCRdb lists it. The chain is built from TRBV5-1 and TRBJ1-1; the table's D call, TRBD1, has no DNA check behind it. The CDR3 is made up of 12 amino acids, end residues included. The V gene's germline CDR1 is SGHRS and CDR2 YFSETQ. The CDR3 sequence is CASILDRGQAFF.

Concerning this clone itself: At one end the junction does not follow the germline gene, possibly because of a read error. This chain joins TRBV7-7 and TRBJ2-3; maybe TRBD1 (5 bases). Germline-derived CDR1 and CDR2 are SSHAT and FNYEAQ (reference sequence). The length of the CDR3 is 15 residues. The CDR3 nucleotides are TGTGCTAGCAGCCCCGTAGGGGATCAGGCAGATACGCAGTATTTT. Protein sequence: CASSPVGDQADTQYF.

This clone appeared a single time. The gene calls are TRBV2 and TRBJ1-5; D gene ambiguous. The CDR3 length is 12 residues. V was clipped by 7 bases and J by 4 bases, with 8 bases between them. Germline V CDR1 and CDR2: SNHLY, FYNNEI. In nucleotides, the CDR3 is TGTGCCAGCAAACGAAGGAATCAGCCCCAGCATTTT. Protein sequence: CASKRRNQPQHF.

The chain combines TRBV2 with TRBJ1-4; maybe TRBD1 (5 bases). Trimming cost V 5 bases and J 10 bases, with 11 bases left between them. The length of the CDR3 is 12 residues. Per the germline V gene, CDR1 is SNHLY and CDR2 is FYNNEI. CDR3 DNA: TGTGCCAGCAGTCCTTTTGGGGGAAAACTGTTTTTT. Translated, it gives CASSPFGGKLFF.

The table lists this clone with a few counts. This sequence joins TRBV19 and TRBJ1-2; D perhaps matches TRBD1 (5 bases). The CDR3 is 13 amino acids. Germline V lookup: CDR1 LNHDA, CDR2 SQIVND (reference sequence). V lost 3 bases and J 7 bases, leaving 12 bases between the germline ends. DNA of the CDR3: TGTGCCAGTAGTATCACGCAGGGTTCTGGCTACACCTTC. It yields the protein CASSITQGSGYTF.

V gene TRBV19 combines with J gene TRBJ1-4; maybe TRBD1 (5 bases). Per the germline V gene, CDR1 is LNHDA and CDR2 is SQIVND (reference sequence). Deletions cut 3 bases from V and 2 bases from J, with 13 bases between. This CDR3 spans 16 amino acids. CDR3 sequence: CASSMIMGQTNEKLFF. In nucleotides, the CDR3 is TGTGCCAGTAGTATGATCATGGGGCAGACTAATGAAAAACTGTTTTTT.

This clone was seen a handful of times. The CDR3 region is CASSFLGNNRDRGLPYGYTF. In nucleotides, the CDR3 is TGTGCCAGCAGTTTCTTGGGTAATAACCGGGACAGGGGATTACCCTATGGCTACACCTTC. The V call is TRBV28, the J call TRBJ1-2, with TRBD1 identical over 10 bases. The CDR3 length is 20 residues. Germline V lookup: CDR1 MDHEN, CDR2 SYDVKM. The V and J ends lost 3 bases and 4 bases, in that order; junction bases with no gene match: 20.